Described below is a single T cell receptor beta chain sequence and its context. This specimen belongs to a study of T cell responses to AZD1222 COVID-19 vaccine. Trimming pared 5 bases from V and 0 bases from J, leaving 11 bases between. The CDR3 length is 15 residues. Germline loops: CDR1 LNHNV, CDR2 YYDKDF (reference sequence). The repertoire was sequenced with immunoSEQ multiplex PCR; TCRdb's copy has only in-frame clones and lacks some. This table has over 150,000 clones, about 86% appearing once. This rearrangement joins TRBV15 to TRBJ1-3; D not certain. The receptor comes from an adult in good health. Sequenced material: peripheral blood, taken on day 0 of AZD1222 vaccination. CDR3: CATSVRRDSGNTIYF. The CDR3 nucleotides are TGTGCCACCAGCGTCCGACGCGACTCTGGAAACACCATATATTTT.